The 12 T cell receptor beta chains below all came from one sample that was sequenced in a study of T cell repertoires in cytomegalovirus infection. Their antigens are not known. TCRdb reprocessed the reads via MiXCR and lists one record per CDR3 protein. The repertoire holds under 150,000 distinct CDR3 sequences, with about 33% as singletons. Specimen: CD8+ T cells from cultured PBMCs, collected from culture after CMV antigen stimulation. The receptors stem from a human donor in good health (CMV status not recorded). Some clones in this sample may be carry-over from other donors' samples.

This clonotype was counted only a few times. The V and J genes are TRBV4-3 and TRBJ1-2; a possible D gene is TRBD1 (6 bases). This CDR3 has 18 amino acids. Trimming removed 1 base from V and 2 bases from J, with 20 bases in between. Germline CDR1 is LGHNA and CDR2 is YSLEER. This CDR3 is CASSQVGAESLRNYGYTF. The DNA for the CDR3 is TGCGCCAGCAGCCAAGTGGGGGCAGAGAGCCTACGGAACTATGGCTACACCTTC.

This clonotype was seen repeatedly, ten times or more. The gene calls are TRBV7-2 and TRBJ1-2; 12 positions match TRBD1. The CDR3 runs to 16 residues. Unmatched junction bases numbered 7, after V lost 3 bases and J lost 5 bases. Germline-derived CDR1 and CDR2 are SGHTA and FQGNSA. CDR3 coding DNA: TGTGCCAGCAGCTTGGATCCGGGACAGGGGGCTTATGGCTACACCTTC. Translating gives CASSLDPGQGAYGYTF.

This clonotype appeared a single time. The chain is built from TRBV2 and TRBJ2-7; no firm D call. This CDR3 region has 10 residues. Germline V gene lookup returns CDR1 SNHLY and CDR2 FYNNEI. Trimming left V 6 bases short and J 6 bases short, with 6 bases between. CDR3 sequence reads: CASRGIEQYF. DNA for the CDR3: TGTGCCAGCAGGGGGATCGAGCAGTACTTC. The variable domain in full, with the rest retrieved from reference TRBV2 and TRBJ2-7, is EPEVTQTPSHQVTQMGQEVILRCVPISNHLYFYWYRQILGQKVEFLVSFYNNEISEKSEIFDDQFSVERPDGSNFTLKIRSTKLEDSAMYFCASRGIEQYFGPGTRLTVT.

This clonotype was counted only a few times. This chain connects TRBV4-2 to TRBJ2-1; D is perhaps TRBD1 or TRBD2 (5 bases each). The V gene lost 1 base and the J gene lost 9 bases, with 22 bases spanning the gap. This CDR3 comprises 17 residues. Germline V gene sequence: CDR1 LGHNA, CDR2 YNFKEQ. CDR3 loop: CASSQGFSGTKGGEQFF. DNA for the CDR3: TGTGCCAGCAGCCAAGGGTTTTCCGGGACCAAGGGTGGTGAGCAGTTCTTC.

A few counts support this clonotype. This chain connects TRBV9 to TRBJ1-1; no clear D gene. Trimming removed 4 bases from V and 4 bases from J, with 5 bases in between. The CDR3 is made up of 11 amino acids. Germline V gives CDR1 SGDLS, CDR2 YYNGEE. CDR3 nucleotide sequence: TGTGCCAGCAGCCGGGGCACTGAAGCTTTCTTT. As protein: CASSRGTEAFF. The full variable domain, its missing parts supplied by reference TRBV9 and TRBJ1-1, is DSGVTQTPKHLITATGQRVTLRCSPRSGDLSVYWYQQSLDQGLQFLIQYYNGEERAKGNILERFSAQQFPDLHSELNLSSLELGDSALYFCASSRGTEAFFGQGTRLTVV.

The chain is built from TRBV12-3 or TRBV12-4 and TRBJ2-5; no clear D. V gave up 5 bases and J gave up 5 bases, with 15 bases separating them. The CDR3 sequence is 14 residues long. The CDR3 DNA sequence: TGTGCCAGCAGTCTCCATGGATTTCGGGAGACCCAGTACTTC. It is translated as CASSLHGFRETQYF.

The chain has TRBV4-3 and TRBJ1-1; D may be TRBD1 (5 bases). Germline lookup yields CDR1 LGHNA and CDR2 YSLEER. Trimming removed 0 bases at V and 3 bases at J, with 23 bases between. This CDR3 has 19 residues. DNA for the CDR3: TGCGCCAGCAGCCAAGACTGGGGGATGATGGGGAACTTGGACACTGAAGCTTTCTTT. Protein sequence: CASSQDWGMMGNLDTEAFF.

This rearrangement joins TRBV12-3 or TRBV12-4 to TRBJ2-7, with TRBD2 matching 7 bases. This CDR3 region has 15 residues. The V gene end was trimmed by 6 bases and the J gene end by 3 bases; junction bases not matched to a gene: 11. CDR3 nucleotides: TGTGCCAGCAGCTATACCGGGACTACTAGCTACGAGCAGTACTTC. Protein: CASSYTGTTSYEQYF.

J is TRBJ2-2 and V is TRBV12-5; D is possibly TRBD2 (6 bases). Between the trimmed V and J ends, which lost 4 bases and 5 bases, there was a span of 26 bases. The CDR3 contains 19 residues. Germline values: CDR1 LGHNT, CDR2 FRNRAP. The CDR3 loop is CASGSGGAGPSTGTGELFF. In DNA, the CDR3 is TGTGCTAGTGGTTCCGGGGGAGCCGGGCCCTCAACGGGTACCGGGGAGCTGTTTTTT.

The chain couples TRBV4-1 to TRBJ2-5; a possible D gene is TRBD1 (5 bases). Trimming cost V 0 bases and J 3 bases, with 14 bases left between them. Germline V gene sequence: CDR1 MGHRA, CDR2 YSYEKL. This CDR3 spans 16 amino acids. In nucleotides, the CDR3 is TGCGCCAGCAGCCAAGATTCGACGGCACAGGAAGAGACCCAGTACTTC. Residues: CASSQDSTAQEETQYF.

This clonotype occurred a few times. The chain carries TRBV4-2 and TRBJ2-3, with 12 positions matching TRBD2. This CDR3 is built from 17 residues. Germline V gene data show CDR1 as LGHNA and CDR2 as YNFKEQ. With V trimmed by 3 bases and J by 2 bases, 6 bases remained unmatched. CDR3 protein: CASSQPLAGGLTDTQYF. CDR3 nucleotides: TGTGCCAGCAGCCAGCCACTAGCGGGGGGCCTCACAGATACGCAGTATTTT.

The rearrangement uses TRBV6-8 and TRBJ1-2, with D uncertain. CDR3 length: 15 residues. The germline gives CDR1 MNHGY, CDR2 SAAAGT. Here the CDR3 reads CGSRAATDSFGGYTF. CDR3 bases: TGTGGCAGTCGGGCAGCCACCGACTCGTTCGGGGGCTACACCTTC.